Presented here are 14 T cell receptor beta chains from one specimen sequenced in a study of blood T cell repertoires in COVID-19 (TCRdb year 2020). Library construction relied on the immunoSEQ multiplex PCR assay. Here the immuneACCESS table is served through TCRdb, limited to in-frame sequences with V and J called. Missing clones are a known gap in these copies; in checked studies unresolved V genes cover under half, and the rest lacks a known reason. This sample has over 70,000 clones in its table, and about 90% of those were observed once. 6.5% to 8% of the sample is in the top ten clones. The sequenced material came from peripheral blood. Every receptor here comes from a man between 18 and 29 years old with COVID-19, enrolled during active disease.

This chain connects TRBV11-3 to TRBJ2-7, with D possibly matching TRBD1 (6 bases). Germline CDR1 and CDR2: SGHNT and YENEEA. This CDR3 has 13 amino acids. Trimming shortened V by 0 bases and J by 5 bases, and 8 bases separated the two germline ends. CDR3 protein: CASSLDRGHEQYF. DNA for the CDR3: TGTGCCAGCAGCTTAGACAGGGGTCACGAGCAGTACTTC.

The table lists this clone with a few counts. In DNA form, the CDR3 reads TGCAGCGTTTCCAGAGGCGGCGGGAGGACTGAAGCTTTCTTT. This gives the protein CSVSRGGGRTEAFF. This chain uses TRBV29-1 with TRBJ1-1; D ambiguous. CDR3 length: 14 residues. The germline CDR1 and CDR2 sequences are SQVTM and ANQGSEA. V lost 5 bases and J 5 bases, leaving 18 bases between the germline ends.

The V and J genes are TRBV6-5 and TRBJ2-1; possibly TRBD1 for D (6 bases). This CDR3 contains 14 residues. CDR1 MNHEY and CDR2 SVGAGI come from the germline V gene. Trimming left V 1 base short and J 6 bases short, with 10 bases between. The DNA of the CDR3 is TGTGCCAGCAGTTACTTGACAGGATTCAATGAGCAGTTCTTC. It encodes CASSYLTGFNEQFF.

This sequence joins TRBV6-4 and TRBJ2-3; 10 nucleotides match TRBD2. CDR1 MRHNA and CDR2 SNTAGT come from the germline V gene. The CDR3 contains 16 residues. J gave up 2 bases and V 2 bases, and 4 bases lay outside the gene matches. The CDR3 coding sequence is TGTGCCAGCAGTGACGAAGCGGGAGGGACCACAGATACGCAGTATTTT. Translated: CASSDEAGGTTDTQYF.

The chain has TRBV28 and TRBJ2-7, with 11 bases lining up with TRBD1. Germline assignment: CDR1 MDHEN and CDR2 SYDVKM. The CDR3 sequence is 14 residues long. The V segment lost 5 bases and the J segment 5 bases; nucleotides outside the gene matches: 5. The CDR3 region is CASSPRTGGNEQYF. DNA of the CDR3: TGTGCCAGCAGTCCACGGACAGGGGGCAACGAGCAGTACTTC.

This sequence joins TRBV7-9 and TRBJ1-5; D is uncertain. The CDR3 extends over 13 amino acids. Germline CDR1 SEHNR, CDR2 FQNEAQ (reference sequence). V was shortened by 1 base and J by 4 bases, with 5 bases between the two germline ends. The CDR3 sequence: CASSLGVNQPQHF. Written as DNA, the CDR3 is TGTGCCAGCAGCTTAGGCGTTAATCAGCCCCAGCATTTT.

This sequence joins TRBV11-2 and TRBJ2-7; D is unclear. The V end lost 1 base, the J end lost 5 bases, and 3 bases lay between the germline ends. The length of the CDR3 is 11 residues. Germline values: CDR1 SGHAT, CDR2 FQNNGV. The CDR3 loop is CASSLGHEQYF. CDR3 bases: TGTGCCAGCAGCTTAGGGCACGAGCAGTACTTC.

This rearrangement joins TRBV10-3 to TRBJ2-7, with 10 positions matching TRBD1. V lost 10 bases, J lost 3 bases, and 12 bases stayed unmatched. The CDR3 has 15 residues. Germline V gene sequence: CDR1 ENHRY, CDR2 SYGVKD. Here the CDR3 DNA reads TGTGCCACCTGGTCCACCGGGACAGGGGACTACGAGCAGTACTTC. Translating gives CATWSTGTGDYEQYF.

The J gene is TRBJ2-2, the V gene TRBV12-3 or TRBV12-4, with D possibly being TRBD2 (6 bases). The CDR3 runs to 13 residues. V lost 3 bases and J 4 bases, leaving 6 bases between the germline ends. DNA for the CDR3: TGTGCCAGCAGTTTGGGGGGCACCGGGGAGCTGTTTTTT. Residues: CASSLGGTGELFF.

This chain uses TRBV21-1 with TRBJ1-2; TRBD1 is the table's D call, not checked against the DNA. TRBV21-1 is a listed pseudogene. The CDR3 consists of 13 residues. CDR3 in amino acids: CASTRDRDDGYTF. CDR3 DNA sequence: TGTGCCAGCACCAGGGACAGGGACGATGGCTACACCTTC.

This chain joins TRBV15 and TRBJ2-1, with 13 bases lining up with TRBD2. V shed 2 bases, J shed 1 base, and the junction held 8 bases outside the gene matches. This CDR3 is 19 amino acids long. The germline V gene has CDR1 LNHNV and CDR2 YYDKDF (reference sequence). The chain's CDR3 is CATSRFRTSGSSSYNEQFF. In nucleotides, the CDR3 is TGTGCCACCAGCAGATTTAGGACTAGCGGGAGTAGTTCCTACAATGAGCAGTTCTTC. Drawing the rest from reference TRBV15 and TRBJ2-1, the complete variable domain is DAMVIQNPRYQVTQFGKPVTLSCSQTLNHNVMYWYQQKSSQAPKLLFHYYDKDFNNEADTPDNFQSRRPNTSFCFLDIRSPGLGDTAMYLCATSRFRTSGSSSYNEQFFGPGTRLTVL.

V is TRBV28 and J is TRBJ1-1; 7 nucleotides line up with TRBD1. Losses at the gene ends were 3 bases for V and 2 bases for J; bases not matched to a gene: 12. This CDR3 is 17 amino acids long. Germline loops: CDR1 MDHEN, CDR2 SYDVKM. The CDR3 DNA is TGTGCCAGCAGTTTTTCCCAGGACAGGTTAAGAAACACTGAAGCTTTCTTT. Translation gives CASSFSQDRLRNTEAFF.

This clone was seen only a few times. The CDR3 here is CASSSYQGTSPLHF. In DNA form, the CDR3 reads TGTGCCAGCAGCTCATACCAGGGGACCTCACCCCTCCACTTT. The rearrangement uses TRBV7-9 and TRBJ1-6; D is possibly TRBD1 (6 bases). V gave up 4 bases and J gave up 10 bases, with 14 bases separating them. Per the germline V gene, CDR1 is SEHNR and CDR2 is FQNEAQ (reference sequence). CDR3 size: 14 residues.

The CDR3 bases are TGTGCCAGCAGCCAAGGGACAGGGGGCAATCAGCCCCAGCATTTT. It codes for CASSQGTGGNQPQHF. The V gene is TRBV3-1 (or the pseudogene TRBV3-2), the J gene TRBJ1-5; TRBD1 matches at 9 bases. CDR1 and CDR2 (germline): LGHDT, YNNKEL (reference sequence). J was trimmed by 2 bases and V by 1 base; bases with no gene match: 0. The CDR3 is made up of 15 amino acids.